The text below deals with one T cell receptor beta chain. Antigen specificity is unknown. TCRdb reprocessed the reads with MiXCR, giving one entry per CDR3 protein. This sample has some 900,000 distinct CDR3 sequences, with 30% to 35% found just once. Germline values: CDR1 MDHEN, CDR2 SYDVKM. The V segment lost 4 bases and the J segment 4 bases; nucleotides outside the gene matches: 9. This CDR3 spans 16 amino acids. This specimen comes from a study of T cell repertoires in cytomegalovirus infection. Study information: CMV epitopes that were recently identified and HLA-C-restricted were used alongside well-studied HLA-B-restricted ones.

Study outcomes and limitations: What dominated the ex vivo response were HLA-C-restricted CMV-specific TCR beta clonotypes. Cumulative public TCR beta family frequency identified carriers of CMV plus the relevant HLA.

This receptor was identified in a human donor in good health (CMV status not recorded). Some clones in this sample may be carry-over from other donors' samples. The sequencing here drew on cultured CD8+ T cells from PBMCs, taken from culture after CMV antigen stimulation. The rearrangement links TRBV28 to TRBJ2-5; 10 bases fit TRBD1. The DNA of the CDR3 is TGTGCCAGCAGTTCCTTGCCTCGGACAGGGGGAGAGACCCAGTACTTC. Protein sequence: CASSSLPRTGGETQYF.